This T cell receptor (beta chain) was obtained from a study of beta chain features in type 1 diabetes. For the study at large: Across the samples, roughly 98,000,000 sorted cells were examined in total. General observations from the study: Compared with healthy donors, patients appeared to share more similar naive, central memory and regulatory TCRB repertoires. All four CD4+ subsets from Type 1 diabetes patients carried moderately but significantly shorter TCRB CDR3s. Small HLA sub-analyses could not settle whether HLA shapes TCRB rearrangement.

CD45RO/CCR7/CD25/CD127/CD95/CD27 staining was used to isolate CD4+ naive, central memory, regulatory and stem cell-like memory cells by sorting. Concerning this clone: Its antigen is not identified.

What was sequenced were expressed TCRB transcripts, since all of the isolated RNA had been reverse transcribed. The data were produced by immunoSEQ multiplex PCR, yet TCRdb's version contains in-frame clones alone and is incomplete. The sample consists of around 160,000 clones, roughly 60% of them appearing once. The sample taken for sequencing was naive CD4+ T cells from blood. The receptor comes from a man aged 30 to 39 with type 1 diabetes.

Here the CDR3 DNA reads TGTGCCAGTAGTATCTCAGCCGGGGCCAACGTCCTGACTTTC. It translates to CASSISAGANVLTF. The chain employs TRBV19 and TRBJ2-6; D is unclear. CDR1 is LNHDA, CDR2 SQIVND, per germline (reference sequence). The germline V and J ends were trimmed by 3 bases and 4 bases, with 7 bases remaining between them. CDR3 size: 14 residues.